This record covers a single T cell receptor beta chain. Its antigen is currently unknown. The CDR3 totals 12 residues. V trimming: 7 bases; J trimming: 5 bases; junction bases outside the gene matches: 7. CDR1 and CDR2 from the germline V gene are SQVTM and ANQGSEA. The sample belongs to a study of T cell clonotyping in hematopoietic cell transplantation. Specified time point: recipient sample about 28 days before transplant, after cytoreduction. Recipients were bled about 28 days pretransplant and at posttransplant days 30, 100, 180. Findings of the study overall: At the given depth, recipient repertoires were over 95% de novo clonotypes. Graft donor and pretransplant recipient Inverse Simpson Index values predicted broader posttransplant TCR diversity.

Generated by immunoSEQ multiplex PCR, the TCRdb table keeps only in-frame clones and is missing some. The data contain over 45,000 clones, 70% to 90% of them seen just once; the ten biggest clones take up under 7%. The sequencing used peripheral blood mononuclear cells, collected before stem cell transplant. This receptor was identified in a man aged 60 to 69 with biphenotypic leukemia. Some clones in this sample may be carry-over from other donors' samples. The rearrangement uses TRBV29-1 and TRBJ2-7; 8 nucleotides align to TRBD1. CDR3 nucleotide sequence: TGCAGCGCCCGCAGGGGGCAGGACGAGCAGTACTTC. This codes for CSARRGQDEQYF.